Listed below are T cell receptor beta chains from one sample, sequenced in a study of cytomegalovirus exposure and HLA in healthy donors. Clones were sequenced by immunoSEQ multiplex PCR, and TCRdb holds only the in-frame ones, with some missing. The sample has about 170,000 clones, under 85% seen once. Input material: PBMCs. The receptors were gathered from a human donor in good health. Each CDR3 is given with its conserved first and last residue. The D gene is left open where the match is weak. A row's size may be missing; if present it is once, few, many or a size class.

V gene	J gene	clone size	D gene	CDR3 protein	CDR3 DNA
TRBV2	TRBJ1-4	few	-	CARGGLSATNEKLFF	TGTGCCAGGGGGGGTTTAAGTGCAACTAATGAAAAACTGTTTTTT
TRBV29-1	TRBJ1-1	few	-	CSVPTGNTEAFF	TGCAGCGTGCCCACAGGGAACACTGAAGCTTTCTTT
TRBV14	TRBJ1-2	-	-	CASSQSSSGRINYGYTF	TGTGCCAGCAGCCAGTCGTCGAGCGGCAGGATTAACTATGGCTACACCTTC
TRBV28	TRBJ1-2	few	-	CASSLYVGRGDYTF	TGTGCCAGCAGTTTATATGTCGGGAGGGGGGACTACACCTTC
TRBV27	TRBJ1-4	-	-	CASSFISKGPTGKYNEKLFF	TGTGCCAGCAGTTTCATAAGTAAAGGCCCTACGGGGAAATATAATGAAAAACTGTTTTTT
TRBV7-9	TRBJ1-1	-	TRBD1	CASSPVGQGMNTEAFF	TGTGCCAGCAGCCCAGTGGGACAGGGTATGAACACTGAAGCTTTCTTT
TRBV10-3	TRBJ2-7	-	-	CAVRQSYEQYF	TGTGCCGTCCGACAGTCCTACGAGCAGTACTTC
TRBV19	TRBJ1-1	once	-	CASSIEWGRDTEAFF	TGTGCCAGTAGTATCGAGTGGGGGAGGGACACTGAAGCTTTCTTT
TRBV5-1	TRBJ2-7	-	TRBD2	CASSTRESGGGYEQYF	TGCGCCAGCAGCACAAGAGAAAGCGGCGGGGGCTACGAGCAGTACTTC
TRBV11-2	TRBJ2-1	once	-	CASSRQHNEQFF	TGTGCCAGCAGTAGACAGCACAATGAGCAGTTCTTC
TRBV30	TRBJ1-3	once	-	CAWSVGDRLISGNTIYF	TGTGCCTGGAGTGTTGGAGACAGACTCATCTCTGGAAACACCATATATTTT
TRBV7-2	TRBJ1-1	few	-	CASSLARTVEAFF	TGTGCCAGCAGCTTGGCAAGGACAGTTGAAGCTTTCTTT
TRBV5-1	TRBJ1-2	-	TRBD1	CASSSGGTGGFNYGYTF	TGCGCCAGCAGCAGCGGCGGGACAGGGGGCTTTAACTATGGCTACACCTTC
TRBV2	TRBJ1-2	few	TRBD1	CASSGGQRLLYGYTF	TGTGCCAGCAGTGGGGGACAGCGACTGCTATATGGCTACACCTTC
TRBV5-1	TRBJ2-1	-	TRBD1	CASSLAAGQAYNEQFF	TGCGCCAGCAGCTTGGCCGCGGGACAGGCCTACAATGAGCAGTTCTTC
TRBV7-2	TRBJ2-7	-	TRBD2	CASSLGLAGLTYEQYF	TGTGCCAGCAGCTTAGGGCTAGCGGGGCTAACTTACGAGCAGTACTTC
TRBV5-6	TRBJ2-4	-	TRBD1	CASSPTGVTIQYF	TGTGCCAGCAGCCCGACAGGGGTAACCATTCAGTACTTC
TRBV11-3	TRBJ2-2	few	TRBD2	CASSFAGGHLNTGELFF	TGTGCCAGCAGCTTCGCGGGGGGACACTTGAACACCGGGGAGCTGTTTTTT
TRBV30	TRBJ1-1	-	TRBD1	CAWIRDREAFF	TGTGCCTGGATCCGGGACAGAGAAGCTTTCTTT
TRBV4-1	TRBJ2-1	-	-	CASSQDQSSSLLNEQFF	TGCGCCAGCAGCCAAGATCAAAGTTCGAGCTTACTAAATGAGCAGTTCTTC
TRBV18	TRBJ2-2	-	-	CASSLTVTPNTGELFF	TGTGCCAGCTCCCTGACAGTAACCCCGAACACCGGGGAGCTGTTTTTT
TRBV5-6	TRBJ1-6	few	-	CASSLVGSYNSPLHF	TGTGCCAGCAGCTTGGTCGGCTCCTATAATTCACCCCTCCACTTT
TRBV10-1	TRBJ2-2	-	-	CASSDRGGTGELFF	TGCGCCAGCAGTGATAGGGGCGGCACCGGGGAGCTGTTTTTT
TRBV30	TRBJ2-3	-	-	CAWSVQGGGHCF	TGTGCCTGGAGTGTACAGGGGGGGGGCCACTGTTTT
TRBV29-1	TRBJ2-7	-	-	CSVAVTGSYEQYF	TGCAGCGTTGCGGTGACGGGCTCCTACGAGCAGTACTTC
TRBV7-9	TRBJ1-3	-	-	CASSPKTRVGNTIYF	TGTGCCAGCAGCCCGAAAACACGGGTTGGAAACACCATATATTTT
TRBV5-1	TRBJ1-1	-	TRBD1	CASAETGTEAFF	TGCGCCAGCGCCGAGACAGGGACTGAAGCTTTCTTT
TRBV6-5	TRBJ2-6	-	-	CASSSPTGANVLTF	TGTGCCAGCAGTTCCCCTACTGGGGCCAACGTCCTGACTTTC
TRBV25-1	TRBJ1-6	-	-	CASSDSSSYNSPLHF	TGTGCCAGCAGTGACTCGAGCTCCTATAATTCACCCCTCCACTTT
TRBV6-5	TRBJ2-7	-	-	CASRPPGSVTYEQYF	TGTGCCAGCAGGCCCCCAGGGTCGGTGACCTACGAGCAGTACTTC
TRBV6-5	TRBJ2-3	few	TRBD2	CASSGGESDTQYF	TGTGCCAGTAGCGGGGGGGAGTCAGATACGCAGTATTTT
TRBV7-9	TRBJ1-5	-	-	CASSSPGGDQPQHF	TGTGCCAGCAGCTCACCGGGGGGTGATCAGCCCCAGCATTTT
TRBV7-9	TRBJ2-2	-	TRBD2	CASSLERSGANTGELFF	TGTGCCAGCAGCTTGGAGAGAAGCGGGGCCAACACCGGGGAGCTGTTTTTT